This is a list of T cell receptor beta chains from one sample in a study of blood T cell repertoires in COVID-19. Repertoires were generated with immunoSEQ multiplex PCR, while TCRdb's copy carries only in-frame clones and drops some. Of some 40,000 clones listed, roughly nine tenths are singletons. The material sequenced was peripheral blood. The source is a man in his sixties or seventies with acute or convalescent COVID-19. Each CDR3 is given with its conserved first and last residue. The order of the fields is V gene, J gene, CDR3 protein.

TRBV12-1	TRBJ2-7	CASSFTGTSTYEQYF
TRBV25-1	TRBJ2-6	CASSDSGQGAQGANVLTF
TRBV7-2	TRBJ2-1	CASSLPHRERQFF
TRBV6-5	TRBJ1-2	CASRLDRRYGYTF
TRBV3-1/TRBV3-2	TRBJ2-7	CASSRPGQPKGYEQYF
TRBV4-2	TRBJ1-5	CASSQDRGGLGNQPQHF
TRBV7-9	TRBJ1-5	CASGDRVSNQPQHF
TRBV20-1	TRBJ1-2	CRVGQGDGYTF
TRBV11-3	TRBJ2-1	CASSLNPTSGISEQFF
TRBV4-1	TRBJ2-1	CASSPWGSGSNEQFF
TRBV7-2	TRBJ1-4	CASSPQGGSEKLFF
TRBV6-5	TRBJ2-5	CASSLRGGLQETQYF
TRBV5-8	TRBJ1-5	CASSFRPGTNQPQHF
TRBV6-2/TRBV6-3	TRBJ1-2	CASSPHGTALANYGYTF
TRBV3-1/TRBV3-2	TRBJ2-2	CASSQDTGGVTGELFF
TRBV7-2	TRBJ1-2	CASSLAGRYGYTF
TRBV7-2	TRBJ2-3	CASSLGLAGTDTQYF
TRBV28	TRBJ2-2	CASFRVNTGELFF
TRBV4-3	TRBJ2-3	CASSQDAGGPLDTQYF
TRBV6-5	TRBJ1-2	CATNRQGGRYGYTF
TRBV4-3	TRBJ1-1	CASSQDIRGQAFF
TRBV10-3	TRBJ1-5	CAISEGQDSNQPQHF
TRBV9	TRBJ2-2	CASSVDRGGELFF
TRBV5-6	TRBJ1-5	CASSLTPGSSNQPQHF
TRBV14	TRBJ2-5	CASSRPRLAARETQYF
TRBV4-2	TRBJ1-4	CASSQDYGREKLFF
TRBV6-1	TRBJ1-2	CASSEGLRAEYYGYTF
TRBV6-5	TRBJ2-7	CATATGQGDEQYF
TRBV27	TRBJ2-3	CASSYLGAVSTDTQYF
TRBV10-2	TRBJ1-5	CASRGDRVFQPQHF
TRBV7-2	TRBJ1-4	CASSSGGTVAKLFF
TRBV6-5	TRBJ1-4	CASWRGRGSGEKLFF
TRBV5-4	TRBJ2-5	CASSSQGRETQYF
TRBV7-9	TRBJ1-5	CASSPGNQPQHF
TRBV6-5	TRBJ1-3	CASSYSGDSGNTIYF
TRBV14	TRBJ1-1	CASSQGMNTEAFF
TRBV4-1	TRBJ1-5	CASSQEGSQPQHF
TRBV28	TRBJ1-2	CASSSYRQDAGYGYTF
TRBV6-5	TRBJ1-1	CASRQTQGAIGEAFF
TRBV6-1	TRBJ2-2	CASSNRGAGNGELFF
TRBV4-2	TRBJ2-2	CASSQDHSDNPTGELFF
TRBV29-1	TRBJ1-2	CSVEVRPAQGAVYGYTF
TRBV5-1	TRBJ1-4	CASSGGQTAIGEKLFF
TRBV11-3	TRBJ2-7	CASSPGGTEAYEQYF
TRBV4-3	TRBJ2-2	CASSQELVAVLNTGELFF
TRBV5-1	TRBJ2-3	CASSLRGGGDTQYF
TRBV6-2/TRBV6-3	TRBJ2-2	CASSPRLASTGELFF
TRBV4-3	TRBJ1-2	CASSQWPFRHGYTF
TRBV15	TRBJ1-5	CATSREQGDQPQHF
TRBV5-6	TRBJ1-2	CASSGQGQRSYGYTF
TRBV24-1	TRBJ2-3	CATSDGQGTDTQYF